A single sample is the source of the 3 T cell receptor beta chains below, sequenced in a study of T cells in tuberculosis. TCRdb keeps only in-frame clones here, not all; method: immunoSEQ multiplex PCR. The sample has 85,000 to 100,000 clones, roughly 93% seen once; the top ten hold under 2.5%. Sorting used thawed, overnight-rested PBMC stained with anti-CD3, a viability dye and GMM-loaded CD1B tetramer. The CD1B tetramers carried C32 glucose monomycolate purified from Rhodococcus equi. Input material: CD1b-GMM tetramer-negative cells sorted from PBMCs. The origin of the receptors is an adult woman with latent tuberculosis.

The chain employs TRBV5-1 and TRBJ2-1, with no clear D. The CDR3 extends over 14 amino acids. V was cut by 0 bases and J by 2 bases, with 6 bases left in between. Germline CDR1 SGHRS, CDR2 YFSETQ. The CDR3 loop is CASSLGQTYNEQFF. In DNA, the CDR3 is TGCGCCAGCAGCTTGGGGCAGACCTACAATGAGCAGTTCTTC. Full variable domain (rest looked up from reference TRBV5-1 and TRBJ2-1): KAGVTQTPRYLIKTRGQQVTLSCSPISGHRSVSWYQQTPGQGLQFLFEYFSETQRNKGNFPGRFSGRQFSNSRSEMNVSTLELGDSALYLCASSLGQTYNEQFFGPGTRLTVL.

The rearrangement links TRBV30 to TRBJ1-1; a weak D match, TRBD1 (6 bases). Germline V gene data show CDR1 as GTSNPN and CDR2 as SVGIG (reference sequence). Deletions cut 0 bases from V and 4 bases from J, with 9 bases between. CDR3 length: 13 residues. The CDR3 DNA is TGTGCCTGGAGTGTGGGGGGGCTCACTGAAGCTTTCTTT. This sequence encodes CAWSVGGLTEAFF. Full variable domain (rest looked up from reference TRBV30 and TRBJ1-1): SQTIHQWPATLVQPVGSPLSLECTVEGTSNPNLYWYRQAAGRGLQLLFYSVGIGQISSEVPQNLSASRPQDRQFILSSKKLLLSDSGFYLCAWSVGGLTEAFFGQGTRLTVV.

This rearrangement joins TRBV7-9 to TRBJ2-7; 7 bases map to TRBD1. This CDR3 has 16 amino acids. Germline V gene sequence: CDR1 SEHNR, CDR2 FQNEAQ (reference sequence). After removal of 5 bases from V and 3 bases from J, the junction contained 13 bases not matched to a gene. The CDR3 reads CASSPYKTGVDYEQYF. DNA of the CDR3: TGTGCCAGCAGCCCCTACAAAACAGGGGTGGACTACGAGCAGTACTTC.